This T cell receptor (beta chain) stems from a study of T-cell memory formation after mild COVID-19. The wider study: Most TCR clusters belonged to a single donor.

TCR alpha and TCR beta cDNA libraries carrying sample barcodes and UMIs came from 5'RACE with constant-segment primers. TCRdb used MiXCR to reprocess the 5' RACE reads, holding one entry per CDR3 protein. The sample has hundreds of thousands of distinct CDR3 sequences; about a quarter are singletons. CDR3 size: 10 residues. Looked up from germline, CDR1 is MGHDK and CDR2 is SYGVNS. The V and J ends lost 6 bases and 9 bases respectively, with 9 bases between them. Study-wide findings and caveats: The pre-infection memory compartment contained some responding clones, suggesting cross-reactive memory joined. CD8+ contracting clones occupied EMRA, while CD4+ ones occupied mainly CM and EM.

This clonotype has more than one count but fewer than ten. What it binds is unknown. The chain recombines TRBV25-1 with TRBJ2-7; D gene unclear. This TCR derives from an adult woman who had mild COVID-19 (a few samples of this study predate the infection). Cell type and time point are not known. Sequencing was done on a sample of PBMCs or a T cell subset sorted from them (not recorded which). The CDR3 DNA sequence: TGTGCCAGCAGGGCGGAGAGGCAGTACTTC. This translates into CASRAERQYF.